This TCR beta chain was observed in a study of T cell responses to AZD1222 COVID-19 vaccine (dated by TCRdb to the early 2020s). Regarding the study in general: AZD1222 recipients whose second dose came at about 4 weeks and those whose second dose came at about 12 weeks were combined into one group, since spike-specific TCR depth and breadth did not differ between the two schedules. Trial participants were enrolled by age into subgroups of 18-55, 56-69 and 70-plus years, and around 150, 29 and 61 TCR-sequenced participants, respectively, were included in these subgroups. TCR sequencing was performed for approximately 240 trial participants, of whom around 210 were given two doses of AZD1222 and some 26 were given two doses of MenACWY control vaccine. The investigation overall reported the following: Spike-specific TCR breadth and depth rose significantly after two AZD1222 doses compared with day 0 and with MenACWY recipients. The 56-69-year group was small, and its depth increase did not reach significance, likely because of low power. Conclusions about previously exposed vaccinees were limited because only six AZD1222 recipients were SARS-CoV-2 seropositive at baseline. Most participants were white British and females outnumbered males, and the authors suggested that clonal diversity may have been underestimated. Because no day 14 peak-response samples were available, the repertoires could be characterized only after the peak T cell response. The whole spike protein was spanned by vaccine-associated CD4 TCRs, and dominant responses were seen in regions 160-218 and 743-854. Reportedly, almost half of the unique spike-specific TCRs recognized epitopes lying outside the regions that are mutated in the B.1.351 and B.1.1.7 variants.

Sample time point, as interpreted from the label and publication: baseline before first vaccination. Vaccinee samples were obtained from the UK trials COV001 and COV002, which included a single-blind randomized controlled phase 2/3 trial of AZD1222 (ChAdOx1 nCoV-19) in healthy adults. For TCRbeta chain sequencing, PBMC samples from trial participants were taken at day 0 and at day 28 after the second dose. The CDR3 regions of human TCRbeta chains were subjected to immunosequencing. For the original study's pipeline: Repertoire TCRs were matched against a reference library of SARS-CoV-2-specific TCRs generated with the MIRA antigen-specificity platform. Breadth was defined as the fraction of unique TCRs that were SARS-CoV-2-associated. Depth was defined as the fraction of total T cells that were SARS-CoV-2-associated. Using the MIRA data, each spike-specific TCR was mapped to the spike region that the TCR reacts to and placed in a CD4 or CD8 class. Log10-transformed breadth and depth values were compared by one-way ANOVA with Sidak's multiple comparisons tests. In TCRdb, the immuneACCESS table is reduced to in-frame sequences with V and J assigned. These tables do not hold every clone; where another copy was compared, an unresolved V gene accounts for under half, and the others remain unexplained. The V and J calls and the clone size are those of that table, but D and trimming were determined from the DNA. A total of some 120,000 clones appear in this sample, just over 85% of them only once. 7.6% of the sample is taken by the ten largest.

As concerns this clone: Its antigen target is currently unknown. No much larger clonotype is one base removed from it; base qualities were not supplied.

The CDR3 measures 12 amino acids from cysteine to phenylalanine. Only CDR3 DNA remains: 36 bases, in frame from the first base. Sequences were derived from peripheral blood, sampled on day 0 of AZD1222 vaccination. The receptor was derived from an adult in good health. The chain uses TRBV21-1 and TRBJ2-3; the table's TRBD2 call for D was not verified on the DNA. TRBV21-1 is marked as a pseudogene. At the DNA level, the sequence is TGTGCCACCAGGGTATCGGAGCATACGCAGTATTTT. Translation gives CATRVSEHTQYF.